The sequence of this T cell receptor (beta chain) was determined in a study of T-cell memory formation after mild COVID-19. Study summary: Largely, TCR clusters stayed within a single donor.

From 5'RACE with constant-segment primers came TCR alpha and TCR beta cDNA libraries that carried sample barcodes and UMIs. Each CDR3 protein is one row after TCRdb ran MiXCR on the 5' RACE reads. In the table there are about 200,000 distinct CDR3 sequences, 9.5% to 10% of which are singletons. This clonotype was observed many times. V was clipped by 7 bases and J by 2 bases, with 11 bases between them. The CDR3 spans 13 residues. Germline CDR1 and CDR2: SNHLY and FYNNEI. This TCR came from a man aged 18 to 30 who had mild COVID-19 (a few samples of this study predate the infection). Cell type and time point are not known. Sequencing input: PBMCs or a T cell subset sorted from them (not recorded which). V is TRBV2 and J is TRBJ2-5, with D possibly TRBD1 on 6 matching bases. The chain's CDR3 is CASNRQEQETQYF. The CDR3 nucleotides read TGTGCCAGCAACCGACAGGAACAAGAGACCCAGTACTTC.